The entry below gives a single TCR beta chain sequence along with its context. This sample was included in a study of CD8 T cells in Susac syndrome. FACS was used to enrich TEMRA cells, whereas the CD8+ and CD4+ T cells were obtained by negative isolation. The V end lost 3 bases, the J end lost 2 bases, and 10 bases lay between the germline ends. Per germline, CDR1 DFQATT and CDR2 SNEGSKA (reference sequence). This CDR3 comprises 13 residues. RNA, at about 0.45 to 1 ug, was reverse transcribed with random hexamers. TCRdb redid the calling of the immunoSEQ multiplex PCR reads with MiXCR, one entry per CDR3 protein. The repertoire includes some 170,000 distinct CDR3 sequences, around 94% of them detected once, and 0.09% to 0.1% sits in the top ten.

Sequences were obtained from CD4+ T cells from PBMCs. This TCR came from a human donor with multiple sclerosis. The rearrangement uses TRBV20-1 and TRBJ1-1; the D gene is possibly TRBD1 (5 bases). The CDR3 DNA follows: TGCAGTGCTAGGAGGGGTATCAACACTGAAGCTTTCTTT. Encoded protein: CSARRGINTEAFF.